What follows are 18 T cell receptor beta chains derived from one specimen sequenced in a study of blood T cell repertoires in COVID-19. TCRdb's table, derived via immunoSEQ multiplex PCR, lists solely in-frame clones and lacks some. The sample has 150,000 or so clones; 82% are singletons. Sequenced input: peripheral blood. All receptors derive from a woman aged 70-85 years with acute or convalescent COVID-19.

The chain has TRBV28 and TRBJ1-5; no clear D. This CDR3 spans 12 amino acids. Trimming removed 6 bases at V and 4 bases at J, with 7 bases between. Germline loops: CDR1 MDHEN, CDR2 SYDVKM. CDR3: CASRSTNQPQHF. Here the CDR3 DNA reads TGTGCCAGCAGGTCTACTAATCAGCCCCAGCATTTT.

The rearrangement joins TRBV18 to TRBJ1-6; D is possibly TRBD1 (6 bases). Germline V gene sequence: CDR1 KGHSH, CDR2 LQKENI. With 3 bases removed from V and 2 bases from J, the gap between germline ends came to 8 bases. The CDR3 contains 15 residues. The DNA of the CDR3 is TGTGCCAGCTCACCGACAGGTCCCTATAATTCACCCCTCCACTTT. Translating gives CASSPTGPYNSPLHF.

The chain carries TRBV6-4 and TRBJ2-5, with D maybe TRBD1 (6 bases). V was clipped by 4 bases and J by 4 bases, with 13 bases between them. Germline V gives CDR1 MRHNA, CDR2 SNTAGT. The CDR3 has 14 residues. This CDR3 reads CASSAEGQRETQYF. CDR3 DNA sequence: TGTGCCAGCAGTGCTGAAGGACAGAGAGAGACCCAGTACTTC.

This clone has only one observation. The V and J genes are TRBV3-1 (or the pseudogene TRBV3-2) and TRBJ1-2; 7 bases line up with TRBD1. The CDR3 contains 16 residues. Trimming at V came to 0 bases and at J to 4 bases, leaving 8 bases not matched to a gene. Germline CDR1 LGHDT, CDR2 YNNKEL (reference sequence). The CDR3 sequence is CASSQDPRGTAYGYTF. In DNA, the CDR3 is TGTGCCAGCAGCCAAGATCCCCGGGGGACAGCCTATGGCTACACCTTC.

This clone was observed a handful of times. This sequence joins TRBV2 and TRBJ1-4; a possible D gene is TRBD1 (6 bases). This CDR3 has 16 amino acids. V lost 4 bases to trimming and J lost 5 bases, with 17 bases between them. Per germline, CDR1 SNHLY and CDR2 FYNNEI. CDR3: CASSAQLGARNEKLFF. In DNA, the CDR3 is TGTGCCAGCAGTGCTCAACTGGGGGCTCGGAATGAAAAACTGTTTTTT.

This clone has a single count. CDR3 nucleotides: TGCAGTCACGGGAGGAGGAATGAGCAGTACTTC. This translates into CSHGRRNEQYF. The V and J genes are TRBV20-1 and TRBJ2-7; 7 nucleotides align to TRBD2. V shed 8 bases, J shed 7 bases, and the junction held 8 bases outside the gene matches. The CDR3 runs to 11 residues. The germline gives CDR1 DFQATT, CDR2 SNEGSKA (reference sequence).

The chain employs TRBV6-5 and TRBJ2-3; 7 bases are a match to TRBD1. The CDR3 is made up of 15 amino acids. Trimming removed 5 bases from V and 2 bases from J; junction bases left unmatched: 7. Germline assignment: CDR1 MNHEY and CDR2 SVGAGI. The CDR3 protein is CASSLRDRFTDTQYF. DNA for the CDR3: TGTGCCAGCAGTCTCCGGGACAGATTCACAGATACGCAGTATTTT.

V usage is TRBV9 and J usage is TRBJ1-5; 7 bases fit TRBD1. The J segment lost 3 bases and the V segment lost 3 bases, leaving 3 bases of the junction unmatched. From germline, CDR1 is SGDLS and CDR2 YYNGEE. The CDR3 totals 14 residues. The CDR3 DNA follows: TGTGCCAGCAGCGAACAGGGGTACAATCAGCCCCAGCATTTT. It yields the protein CASSEQGYNQPQHF.

V gene TRBV2 combines with J gene TRBJ1-1; D gene uncertain. Trimming pared 5 bases from V and 7 bases from J, leaving 8 bases between. CDR1 is SNHLY, CDR2 FYNNEI, per germline. The CDR3 is 11 amino acids. The CDR3 nucleotides are TGTGCCAGCAGTTACGACTTTGAAGCTTTCTTT. Its protein product is CASSYDFEAFF.

The J gene is TRBJ1-5, the V gene TRBV4-3, with D possibly being TRBD1 (5 bases). The CDR3 has 15 residues. Trimming left V 2 bases short and J 6 bases short, with 14 bases between. CDR1 and CDR2 from the germline V gene are LGHNA and YSLEER. The CDR3 DNA reads TGCGCCAGCAGCCAACGCCATTCAGGGTTTCAGCCCCAGCATTTT. Amino acid sequence: CASSQRHSGFQPQHF.

The chain combines TRBV5-1 with TRBJ1-1; 9 nucleotides align to TRBD1. CDR3 length: 15 amino acids. CDR1 is SGHRS and CDR2 is YFSETQ in the germline V gene. Trimming took 3 bases from V and 5 from J; bases not matched to a gene: 8. The CDR3 nucleotides are TGCGCCAGCAGCTCAGGACAGGGGTCGGGGACTGAAGCTTTCTTT. Its protein is CASSSGQGSGTEAFF.

This chain links TRBV6-6 with TRBJ1-3; 7 bases agree with TRBD1. The junction had 2 bases not matched to a gene; V was cut back by 3 bases and J by 0 bases. This CDR3 contains 15 residues. The germline CDR1 and CDR2 sequences are MNHNY and SVGAGI (reference sequence). CDR3 region: CASSYDRVSGNTIYF. CDR3 bases: TGTGCCAGCAGTTATGACAGGGTCTCTGGAAACACCATATATTTT.

The chain joins TRBV5-4 to TRBJ1-2; 8 bases fit TRBD1. This CDR3 contains 17 residues. V lost 0 bases to trimming and J lost 3 bases; unmatched junction nucleotides: 10. Germline CDR1 and CDR2: SGHNT and YYREEE (reference sequence). Written as DNA, the CDR3 is TGTGCCAGCAGCTTGGGTGGGCGACAGGGGCCTGACTATGGCTACACCTTC. This translates into CASSLGGRQGPDYGYTF. Combining the CDR3 with reference TRBV5-4 and TRBJ1-2 gives the whole variable domain ETGVTQSPTHLIKTRGQQVTLRCSSQSGHNTVSWYQQALGQGPQFIFQYYREEENGRGNFPPRFSGLQFPNYSSELNVNALELDDSALYLCASSLGGRQGPDYGYTFGSGTRLTVV.

V and J are TRBV19 and TRBJ1-2, with a weak D call TRBD1 (5 bases). CDR1 and CDR2 from the germline V gene are LNHDA and SQIVND (reference sequence). This CDR3 spans 18 amino acids. V lost 11 bases and J lost 5, with 33 bases in between. The CDR3 loop reads CAARGRSRVGRGGYGYTF. The CDR3 DNA follows: TGTGCCGCCCGCGGACGTTCGCGGGTCGGCCGCGGGGGATATGGCTACACCTTC.

The rearrangement joins TRBV11-3 to TRBJ2-3; 12 positions agree with TRBD2. The ends lost 5 bases at V and 0 bases at J; junction bases unmatched: 3. The CDR3 totals 16 residues. CDR1 and CDR2 (germline): SGHNT, YENEEA. The CDR3 is CASSQGLAGSTDTQYF. The CDR3 DNA reads as TGTGCCAGCAGCCAGGGACTAGCGGGCAGCACAGATACGCAGTATTTT.

V usage is TRBV18 and J usage is TRBJ2-7; weak D call: TRBD1 (6 bases). V lost 2 bases, J lost 3 bases, and 11 bases lay in between. The CDR3 sequence is 14 residues long. The germline V gene has CDR1 KGHSH and CDR2 LQKENI. The CDR3 DNA is TGTGCCAGCTCACCAAGAGACAGGAGCTACGAGCAGTACTTC. Amino acids: CASSPRDRSYEQYF.

The chain uses TRBV15 and TRBJ2-3, with 9 bases aligning to TRBD1. Unmatched junction bases numbered 22, after V lost 3 bases and J lost 6 bases. This CDR3 contains 20 residues. The germline V gene encodes CDR1 LNHNV and CDR2 YYDKDF (reference sequence). CDR3 protein: CATSSSLPGQGLLTWDTQYF. CDR3 bases: TGTGCCACCAGCAGCTCACTTCCGGGACAGGGTCTCCTAACTTGGGATACGCAGTATTTT.

This clone was recorded only once. This sequence joins TRBV2 and TRBJ2-7; 9 bases match TRBD2. Germline V gene sequence: CDR1 SNHLY, CDR2 FYNNEI. J lost 3 bases, V lost 3 bases, and 3 bases had no gene match. This CDR3 comprises 14 residues. This CDR3 reads CASSEGRGGYEQYF. In DNA, the CDR3 is TGTGCCAGCAGTGAGGGGCGGGGGGGCTACGAGCAGTACTTC. Variable domain in full (rest from reference TRBV2 and TRBJ2-7): EPEVTQTPSHQVTQMGQEVILRCVPISNHLYFYWYRQILGQKVEFLVSFYNNEISEKSEIFDDQFSVERPDGSNFTLKIRSTKLEDSAMYFCASSEGRGGYEQYFGPGTRLTVT.